This T cell receptor (beta chain) was found in a study of Graves' ophthalmopathy and Graves' hyperthyroidism. Broader study findings: Most thyroid clonotypes with frequency above 0.001 were detected in blood too. Researchers report that a 13-signature model separated ophthalmopathy from stable hyperthyroidism, posting around 90% sensitivity and roughly 80% specificity.

Transcripts of RNA were the source for amplifying TCR beta CDR3 regions. First-round RT-PCR used HTBI primers; second-round multiplex PCR followed. TCRdb redid the calling of the multiplex PCR reads with MiXCR, one entry per CDR3 protein. This table holds a few hundred thousand distinct CDR3 sequences, approximately 17% found once. The CDR3 runs 12 residues. The V end lost 5 bases, the J end lost 7 bases, and 8 bases lay between the germline ends. Looked up from germline, CDR1 is SNHLY and CDR2 is FYNNEI. This clonotype was observed many times. The antigen is not known. As diagnostic evidence, clinical symptoms, serum thyroxine, TRAb, thyroid ultrasound and orbital computed tomography were relied upon.

The V gene is TRBV2, the J gene TRBJ2-2; D is uncertain. The TCR comes from an adult woman with stable Graves' hyperthyroidism. The specimen was peripheral blood. CDR3 sequence (DNA): TGTGCCAGCAGTCGGACCAACGGGGAGCTGTTTTTT. This codes for CASSRTNGELFF. Drawing the rest from reference TRBV2 and TRBJ2-2, the complete variable domain is EPEVTQTPSHQVTQMGQEVILRCVPISNHLYFYWYRQILGQKVEFLVSFYNNEISEKSEIFDDQFSVERPDGSNFTLKIRSTKLEDSAMYFCASSRTNGELFFGEGSRLTVL.